The source of this TCR beta chain is a study of cytotoxic CD8 clonotypes in ibrutinib-treated CLL. Study at large: After median about 69 months, approximately 15 stayed in remission, some 12 progressed; responses around 25 partial, 2 complete. After a median roughly a year on treatment (6 to 36), response samples were drawn.

The assay was immunoSEQ multiplex PCR, and TCRdb's table has in-frame clones only and misses some. This sample has 95,000 to 100,000 clones; roughly 80% occur once, and the top ten carry 25% to 40%. In regard to this clone: Its target is not known.

Study-level points and caveats: For progressing versus sustained-remission patients, sampling times were not the same.

This sample comprised PBMCs, obtained after 12 months of ibrutinib treatment. The receptor was isolated from a human donor with chronic lymphocytic leukemia.

The CDR3 DNA reads TGTGCCAGCACCGGGGCGGAGGGCTACACCTTC. As protein: CASTGAEGYTF. The chain recombines TRBV6-5 with TRBJ1-2, with D perhaps TRBD1 (5 bases). The V and J ends lost 7 bases and 8 bases respectively, with 11 bases between them. This CDR3 has 11 residues. Germline V lookup: CDR1 MNHEY, CDR2 SVGAGI.